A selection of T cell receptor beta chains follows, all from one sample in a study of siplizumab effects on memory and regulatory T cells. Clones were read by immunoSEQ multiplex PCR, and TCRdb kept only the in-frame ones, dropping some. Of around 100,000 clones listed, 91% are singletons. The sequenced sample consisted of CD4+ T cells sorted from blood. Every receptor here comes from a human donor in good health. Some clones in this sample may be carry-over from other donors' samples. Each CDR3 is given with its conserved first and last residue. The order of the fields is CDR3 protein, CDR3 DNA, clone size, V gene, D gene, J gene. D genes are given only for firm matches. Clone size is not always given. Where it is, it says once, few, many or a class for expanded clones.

CASSRGGQGASYEQYF	TGTGCCAGCAGCCGGGGCGGACAGGGGGCCTCCTACGAGCAGTACTTC	NA	TRBV7-2	TRBD1	TRBJ2-7
CASSQAGAGANVLTF	TGTGCCAGCAGCCAGGCGGGGGCTGGGGCCAACGTCCTGACTTTC	NA	TRBV7-9	TRBD2	TRBJ2-6
CASSLGGPANTEAFF	TGCGCCAGCAGCTTGGGAGGACCCGCGAACACTGAAGCTTTCTTT	NA	TRBV5-1	NA	TRBJ1-1
CASRRQVSSYNEQFF	TGTGCCAGCAGGAGACAGGTGAGCTCCTACAATGAGCAGTTCTTC	NA	TRBV2	NA	TRBJ2-1
CASSKSYDTQYF	TGTGCCAGCAGTAAATCGTACGATACGCAGTATTTT	NA	TRBV6-1	NA	TRBJ2-3
CAISESSTSGDTGELFF	TGTGCCATCAGTGAGTCATCCACTAGCGGAGACACCGGGGAGCTGTTTTTT	NA	TRBV10-3	TRBD2	TRBJ2-2
CAISEQGYEQYF	TGTGCCATCAGTGAACAGGGTTACGAGCAGTACTTC	NA	TRBV10-3	NA	TRBJ2-7
CASSPGQGISYEQYF	TGTGCCAGCAGCCCCGGACAGGGAATCTCCTACGAGCAGTACTTC	NA	TRBV7-3	TRBD1	TRBJ2-7
CASRSDRASGYEQYF	TGTGCCAGCAGGTCGGACAGGGCAAGTGGATACGAGCAGTACTTC	NA	TRBV28	TRBD1	TRBJ2-7
CASGLKGTRDTQYF	TGTGCTAGTGGTTTGAAGGGGACTCGAGATACGCAGTATTTT	NA	TRBV12-5	NA	TRBJ2-3
CASSIGAATSTDTQYF	TGTGCCAGTAGTATCGGAGCCGCGACTTCCACAGATACGCAGTATTTT	NA	TRBV19	NA	TRBJ2-3
CASSSAGDTQYF	TGTGCCAGCAGCTCAGCGGGGGATACGCAGTATTTT	NA	TRBV11-2	TRBD2	TRBJ2-3
CASSPPGQSGDGYTF	TGTGCCAGCAGCCCCCCGGGACAGTCTGGAGATGGCTACACCTTC	once	TRBV7-9	TRBD1	TRBJ1-2
CASSGINEETQYF	TGCGCCAGCAGCGGCATTAATGAAGAGACCCAGTACTTC	NA	TRBV5-1	NA	TRBJ2-5
CASSYRGGQETQYF	TGTGCCAGCAGTTACCGGGGGGGCCAAGAGACCCAGTACTTC	NA	TRBV6-6	TRBD2	TRBJ2-5
CASSSLKAPGYLSTDTQYF	TGTGCCAGCAGCTCATTAAAGGCCCCGGGCTACCTGAGCACAGATACGCAGTATTTT	NA	TRBV7-3	NA	TRBJ2-3
CASRLAGGQVPLYEQFF	TGTGCAAGTCGCTTAGCGGGGGGACAGGTTCCTCTTTACGAGCAGTTCTTC	NA	TRBV12-2	NA	TRBJ2-1
CASSQEVTLSGNTIYF	TGTGCCAGCAGCCAAGAGGTAACCCTCTCTGGAAACACCATATATTTT	NA	TRBV4-2	NA	TRBJ1-3
CASRVNPGQGYGYTF	TGTGCCAGCAGAGTAAATCCGGGACAGGGATATGGCTACACCTTC	NA	TRBV27	TRBD1	TRBJ1-2
CASSFGTSFTYEQYF	TGTGCCAGCAGCTTCGGGACTAGCTTCACCTACGAGCAGTACTTC	NA	TRBV7-2	TRBD2	TRBJ2-7
CASSKGGRGRNEQYF	TGTGCCAGCAGTAAAGGGGGCAGGGGGCGCAACGAGCAGTACTTC	NA	TRBV11-3	TRBD1	TRBJ2-7
CASSLGASGRGNEQFF	TGTGCCAGCAGCTTAGGGGCTAGCGGGAGAGGAAATGAGCAGTTCTTC	NA	TRBV11-2	TRBD2	TRBJ2-1